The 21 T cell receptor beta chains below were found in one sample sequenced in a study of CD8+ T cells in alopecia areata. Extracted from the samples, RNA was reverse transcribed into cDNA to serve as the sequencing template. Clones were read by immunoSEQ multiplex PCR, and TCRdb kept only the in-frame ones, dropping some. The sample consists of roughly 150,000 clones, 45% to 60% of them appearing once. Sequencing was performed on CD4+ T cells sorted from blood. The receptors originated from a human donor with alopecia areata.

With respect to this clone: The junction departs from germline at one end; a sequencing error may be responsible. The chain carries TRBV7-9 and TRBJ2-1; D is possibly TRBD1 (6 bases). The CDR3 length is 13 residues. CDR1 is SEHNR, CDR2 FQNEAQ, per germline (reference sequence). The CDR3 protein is CASSLASHRVVIF. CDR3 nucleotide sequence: TGTGCCAGCAGCTTAGCCTCTCACAGGGTTGTGATCTTC.

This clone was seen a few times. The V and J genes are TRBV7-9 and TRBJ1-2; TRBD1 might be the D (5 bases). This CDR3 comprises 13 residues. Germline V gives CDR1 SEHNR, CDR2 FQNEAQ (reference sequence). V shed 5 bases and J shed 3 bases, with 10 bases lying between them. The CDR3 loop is CASSGSGDYGYTF. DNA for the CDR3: TGTGCCAGCAGCGGTTCGGGGGACTATGGCTACACCTTC.

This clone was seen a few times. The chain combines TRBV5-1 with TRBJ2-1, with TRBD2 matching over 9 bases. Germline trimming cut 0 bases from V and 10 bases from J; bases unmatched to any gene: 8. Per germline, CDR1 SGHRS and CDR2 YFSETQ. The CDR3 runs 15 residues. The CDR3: CASSLVGSGSDEQFF. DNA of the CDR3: TGCGCCAGCAGCTTGGTAGGTAGCGGGAGTGACGAGCAGTTCTTC.

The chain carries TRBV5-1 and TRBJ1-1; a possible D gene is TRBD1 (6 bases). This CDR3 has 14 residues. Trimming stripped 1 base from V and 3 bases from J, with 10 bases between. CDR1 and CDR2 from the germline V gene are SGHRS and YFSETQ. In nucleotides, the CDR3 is TGCGCCAGCAGCTTGCGTAGGGGGGACACTGAAGCTTTCTTT. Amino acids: CASSLRRGDTEAFF.

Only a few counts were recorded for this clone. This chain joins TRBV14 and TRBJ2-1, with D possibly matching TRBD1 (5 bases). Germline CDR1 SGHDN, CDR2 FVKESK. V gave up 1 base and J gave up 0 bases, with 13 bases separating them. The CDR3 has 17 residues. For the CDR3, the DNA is TGTGCCAGCAGCCAAGCTCCCTTAGGGGTCTCCTACAATGAGCAGTTCTTC. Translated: CASSQAPLGVSYNEQFF.

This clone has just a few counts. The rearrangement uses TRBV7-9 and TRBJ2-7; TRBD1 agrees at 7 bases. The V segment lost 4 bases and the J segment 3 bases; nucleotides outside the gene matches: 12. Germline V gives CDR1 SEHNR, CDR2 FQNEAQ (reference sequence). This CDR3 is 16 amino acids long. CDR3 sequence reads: CASSSLTGFRVYEQYF. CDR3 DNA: TGTGCCAGCAGCTCCCTGACAGGGTTTAGGGTCTACGAGCAGTACTTC.

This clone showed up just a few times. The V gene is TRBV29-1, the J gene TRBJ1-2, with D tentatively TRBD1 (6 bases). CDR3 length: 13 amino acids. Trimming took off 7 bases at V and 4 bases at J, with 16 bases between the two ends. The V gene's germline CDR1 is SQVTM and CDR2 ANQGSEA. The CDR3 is CSAQGGEGYGYTF. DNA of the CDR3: TGCAGCGCGCAAGGGGGAGAGGGCTATGGCTACACCTTC.

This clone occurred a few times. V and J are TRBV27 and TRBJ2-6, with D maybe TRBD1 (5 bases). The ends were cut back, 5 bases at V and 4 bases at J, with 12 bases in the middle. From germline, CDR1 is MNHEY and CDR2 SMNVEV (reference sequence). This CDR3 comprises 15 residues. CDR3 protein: CASSARGSGANVLTF. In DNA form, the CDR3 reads TGTGCCAGCAGTGCAAGGGGATCAGGGGCCAACGTCCTGACTTTC.

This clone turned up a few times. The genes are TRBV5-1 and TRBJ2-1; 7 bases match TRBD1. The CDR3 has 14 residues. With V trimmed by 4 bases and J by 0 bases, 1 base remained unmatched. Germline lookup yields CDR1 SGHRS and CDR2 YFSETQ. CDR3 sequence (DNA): TGCGCCAGCAGCAGGGACAGCTCCTACAATGAGCAGTTCTTC. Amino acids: CASSRDSSYNEQFF.

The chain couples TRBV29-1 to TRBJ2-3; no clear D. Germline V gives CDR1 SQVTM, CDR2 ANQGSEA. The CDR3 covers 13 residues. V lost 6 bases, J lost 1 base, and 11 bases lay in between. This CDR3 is CSVRSFGTDTQYF. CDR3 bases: TGCAGCGTCCGGAGTTTTGGCACAGATACGCAGTATTTT.

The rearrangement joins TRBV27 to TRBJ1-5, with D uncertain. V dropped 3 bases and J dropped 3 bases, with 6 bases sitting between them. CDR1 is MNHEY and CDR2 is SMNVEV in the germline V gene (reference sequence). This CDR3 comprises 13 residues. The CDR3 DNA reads TGTGCCAGCAGTTTGGTATCCAATCAGCCCCAGCATTTT. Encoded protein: CASSLVSNQPQHF.

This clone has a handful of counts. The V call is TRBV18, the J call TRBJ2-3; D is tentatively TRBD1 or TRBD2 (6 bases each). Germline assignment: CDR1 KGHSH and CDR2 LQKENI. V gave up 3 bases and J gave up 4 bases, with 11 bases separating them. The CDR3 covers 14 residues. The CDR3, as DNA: TGTGCCAGCTCACCTGAAGGGGGGCCAGATACGCAGTATTTT. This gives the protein CASSPEGGPDTQYF.

CDR3: CSAGDSLNTEAFF. The CDR3 region has the DNA TGCAGCGCCGGGGACAGTTTGAACACTGAAGCTTTCTTT. J is TRBJ1-1 and V is TRBV29-1; TRBD1 aligns across 7 bases. The V segment lost 7 bases and the J segment 0 bases; nucleotides outside the gene matches: 5. The CDR3 is 13 residues long. The germline CDR1 and CDR2 sequences are SQVTM and ANQGSEA.

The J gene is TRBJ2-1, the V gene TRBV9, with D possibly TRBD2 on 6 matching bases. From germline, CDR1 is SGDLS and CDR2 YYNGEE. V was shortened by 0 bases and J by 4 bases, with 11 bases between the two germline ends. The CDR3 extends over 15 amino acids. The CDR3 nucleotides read TGTGCCAGCAGCGTAGGCAGCGGGCAATACAATGAGCAGTTCTTC. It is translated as CASSVGSGQYNEQFF.

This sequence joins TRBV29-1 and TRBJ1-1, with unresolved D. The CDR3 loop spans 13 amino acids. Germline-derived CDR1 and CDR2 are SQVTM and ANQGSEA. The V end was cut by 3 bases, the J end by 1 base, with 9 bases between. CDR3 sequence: CSVEEWRNTEAFF. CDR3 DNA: TGCAGCGTTGAGGAGTGGAGGAACACTGAAGCTTTCTTT.

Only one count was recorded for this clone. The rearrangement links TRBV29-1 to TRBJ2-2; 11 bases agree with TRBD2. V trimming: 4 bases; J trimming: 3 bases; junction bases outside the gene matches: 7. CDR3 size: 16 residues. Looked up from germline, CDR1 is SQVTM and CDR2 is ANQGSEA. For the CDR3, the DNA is TGCAGCGTTGTGCCTAGCGGGAGGTTGGACACCGGGGAGCTGTTTTTT. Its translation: CSVVPSGRLDTGELFF.

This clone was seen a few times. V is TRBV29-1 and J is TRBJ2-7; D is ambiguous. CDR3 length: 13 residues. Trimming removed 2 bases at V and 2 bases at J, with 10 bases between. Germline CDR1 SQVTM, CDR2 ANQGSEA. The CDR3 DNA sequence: TGCAGCGTTGAAAATTTAGGTACCTACGAGCAGTACTTC. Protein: CSVENLGTYEQYF.

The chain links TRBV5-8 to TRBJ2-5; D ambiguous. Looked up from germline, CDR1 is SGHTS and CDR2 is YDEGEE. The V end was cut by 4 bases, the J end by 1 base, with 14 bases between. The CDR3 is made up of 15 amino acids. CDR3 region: CASSQLIVSQETQYF. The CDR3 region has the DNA TGTGCCAGCAGCCAGCTTATCGTCTCCCAAGAGACCCAGTACTTC.

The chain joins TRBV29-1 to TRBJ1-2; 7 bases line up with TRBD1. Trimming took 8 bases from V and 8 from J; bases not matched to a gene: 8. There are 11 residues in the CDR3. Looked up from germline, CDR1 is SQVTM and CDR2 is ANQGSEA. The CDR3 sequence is CSIGQAGGYTF. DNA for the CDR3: TGCAGCATTGGACAGGCGGGGGGCTACACCTTC. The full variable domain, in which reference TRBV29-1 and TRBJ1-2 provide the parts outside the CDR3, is SAVISQKPSRDICQRGTSLTIQCQVDSQVTMMFWYRQQPGQSLTLIATANQGSEATYESGFVIDKFPISRPNLTFSTLTVSNMSPEDSSIYLCSIGQAGGYTFGSGTRLTVV.

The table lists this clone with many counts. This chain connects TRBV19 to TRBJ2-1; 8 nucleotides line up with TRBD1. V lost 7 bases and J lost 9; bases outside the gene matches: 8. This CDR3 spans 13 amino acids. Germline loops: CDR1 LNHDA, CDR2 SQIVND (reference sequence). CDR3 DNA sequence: TGTGCCAGTACGGGACAGGTGTTCGGTGAGCAGTTCTTC. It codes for CASTGQVFGEQFF. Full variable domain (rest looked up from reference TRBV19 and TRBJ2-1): DGGITQSPKYLFRKEGQNVTLSCEQNLNHDAMYWYRQDPGQGLRLIYYSQIVNDFQKGDIAEGYSVSREKKESFPLTVTSAQKNPTAFYLCASTGQVFGEQFFGPGTRLTVL.

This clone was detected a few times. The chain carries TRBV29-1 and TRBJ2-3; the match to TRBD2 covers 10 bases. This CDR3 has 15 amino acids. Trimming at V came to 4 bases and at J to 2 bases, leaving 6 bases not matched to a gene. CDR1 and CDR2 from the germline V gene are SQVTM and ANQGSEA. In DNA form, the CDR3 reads TGCAGCGTTGGGACTAGCGGAGCTTTCACAGATACGCAGTATTTT. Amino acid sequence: CSVGTSGAFTDTQYF.